This entry features one T cell receptor (beta chain) sequence. The antigen it binds to is not known. Base qualities are not recorded, but no much larger clone differs from it by a single base. The CDR3 runs 12 residues from the cysteine to the phenylalanine. Only the CDR3 region is kept as DNA, spanning 36 bases read in frame from base 1. The trim is 5 bases for V and 6 bases for J, with a gap of 10 bases between the germline ends. The germline V gene sets CDR1 to WSHSY and CDR2 to SAAADI. Explained via the paper, the treatment or condition label denotes: approximately nine-day PBMC culture with coronavirus spike peptide pools or control peptides (ViraFEST assay). The ViraFEST assay, used in the study, expanded antigen-specific T cells with peptide pools and then identified the expanded clonotypes through TCR sequencing. The convalescent patients' positive SARS-CoV-2 PCR tests fell between March and December 2020, which was before the Alpha, Beta and Delta variants emerged in the United States. PBMCs were cultured at around 2 million per well in IMDM supplemented with around 5.5% human AB serum and around 10 IU/ml IL-2, with 9.5 to 10 ug/ml peptide pools added. On days 3 and 7, half of the culture medium was replaced with fresh IL-2-containing medium. CD4+ T cells were isolated after approximately ten days of culture through negative selection using the EasySep CD4+ T cell isolation kit. Ficoll-Paque Plus gradient centrifugation was used to isolate PBMCs from whole blood, and the isolated PBMCs were then either used fresh or cryopreserved at -140C. In general, triplicate wells were set up for every culture condition.

The data stem from a study of vaccination and CD4 T cells after COVID-19 (dated by TCRdb to 2022 to 2024). At the level of the whole study: Convalescent patients had a positive SARS-CoV-2 result on nasal swab PCR, and of these patients, fewer than ten had mild disease and one had severe disease. In under 13 COVID-19 convalescent patients and several infection-naive healthy vaccine recipients, researchers compared the spike-specific CD4+ TCR repertoire from before mRNA vaccination with the repertoire from after. The cultures were stimulated with overlapping spike peptide pools from SARS-CoV-2 and from the common cold coronaviruses HCoV-NL63, HCoV-OC43 and HCoV-229E. Post-vaccine blood samples were taken a median of about 77 days after the second vaccine dose, with a range of roughly 14 to 250 days. Two doses of either the Pfizer-BioNTech BNT162b2 vaccine (n=8) or the Moderna mRNA-1273 vaccine (n=2) were administered to participants. The convalescent cohort included six males and four females, with two Hispanic individuals, seven Caucasians, two Asians and one multiracial person. Post-COVID blood samples were collected from convalescent patients a median of approximately 93 days after diagnosis, with a range of roughly 30 to 161 days. Control cultures used a CEFX viral epitope pool as positive control, an HIV-1 Nef peptide pool as negative control, or no peptide. The investigation overall reported the following: Relatively few convalescent patients were included in the study, and early timepoints after natural infection were not analyzed. Among convalescent patients, a median about 86% of the SARS-CoV-2-reactive clones seen after vaccination appeared only after vaccination, which suggests priming specific to the vaccine. Although the median number of SARS-CoV-2-reactive clonotypes went up from roughly 20 after infection to around 40 after vaccination, the increase was not significant. Of the vaccine-specific clones found in convalescent patients, nearly all (304 of 307) were mono-reactive for SARS-CoV-2 spike instead of being cross-reactive with common cold coronaviruses.

The library relied on PCR. TCR sequencing of DNA from cultured CD4+ T cells used the Oncomine TCR Beta short-read assay at the Johns Hopkins FTIC core. Genomic DNA was extracted from the cultured CD4+ T cells with the QIAamp micro DNA kit. Oncomine TCR Beta libraries made from cultured CD4+ T cells were pooled using unique dual indexes and sequenced on an Illumina iSeq 100. The published analysis was carried out like this. Non-productive sequences were removed, and CDR3s not starting with C, not ending with F or W, or shorter than 7 amino acids were discarded. The MANAFEST web application identified antigen-specific clonotypes by comparing peptide-stimulated wells against reference wells and other culture wells. Positive clones required FDR below 0.05, an odds ratio above 5, and productive frequency above 0.1% in at least two of three replicate wells. A clonotype counted as cross-reactive if it showed significant expansion both in the SARS-CoV-2 spike wells and in at least one common cold coronavirus spike condition. Using R version 3.6.1, CDR3 homology was evaluated through Levenshtein distances (stringdist) along with unrooted phylogenetic trees (ape). TCRdb reanalyzed the raw reads on its own, using fastp at Q25 for trimming and MiXCR for clone calling, and kept in-frame beta chains. When rows share a CDR3 protein, they turn into one entry using the most common DNA and genes. These V and J calls derive from TCRdb rather than the authors' analysis. The sample table records 11,000 to 15,000 distinct CDR3 sequences; about 47% of these occur just once. The top ten clonotypes cover roughly 7.6% of the sample.

This clonotype was sampled from a human donor who had recovered from COVID-19. The rearranged chain carries TRBV10-2 and TRBJ1-2; a tentative D match to TRBD1 spans 5 bases. Sequencing was done on a sample of CD4+ T cells from blood, cultured in vitro. The CDR3 here reads CASSKQDNGYTF. The DNA sequence is given as TGCGCCAGCAGTAAACAGGATAATGGCTACACCTTC.